This TCR beta chain was profiled in a study of blood T cell repertoires in COVID-19. The table came from immunoSEQ multiplex PCR; TCRdb's copy has only in-frame clones and leaves some out. The table includes some 170,000 clones, 60% to 85% detected once. The sequenced material came from peripheral blood. The TCR comes from a man aged 55 to 70 with acute or convalescent COVID-19.

The CDR3 is CASSLGRDRVAGTDTQYF. CDR3 in DNA: TGTGCCAGCAGCTTAGGCCGGGACAGGGTTGCGGGCACAGATACGCAGTATTTT. V gene TRBV11-2 combines with J gene TRBJ2-3, with TRBD1 identical over 9 bases. With V trimmed by 1 base and J by 1 base, 9 bases remained unmatched. Germline V CDR1 and CDR2: SGHAT, FQNNGV. This CDR3 is 18 amino acids long.